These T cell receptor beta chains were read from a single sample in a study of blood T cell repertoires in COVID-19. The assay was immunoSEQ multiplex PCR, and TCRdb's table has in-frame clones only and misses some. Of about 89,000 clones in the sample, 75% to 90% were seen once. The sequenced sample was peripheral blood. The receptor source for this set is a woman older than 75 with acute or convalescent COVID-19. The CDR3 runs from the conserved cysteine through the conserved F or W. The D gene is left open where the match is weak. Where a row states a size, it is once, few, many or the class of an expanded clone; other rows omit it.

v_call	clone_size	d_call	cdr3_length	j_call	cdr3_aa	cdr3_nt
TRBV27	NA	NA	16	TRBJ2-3	CASSLSWGTYTDTQYF	TGTGCCAGCAGTTTATCGTGGGGGACTTACACAGATACGCAGTATTTT
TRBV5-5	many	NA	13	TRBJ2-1	CASSRGSYNEQFF	TGTGCCAGCAGCCGGGGGTCCTACAATGAGCAGTTCTTC
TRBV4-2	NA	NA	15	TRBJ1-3	CASSPGLLTGNTIYF	TGTGCCAGCAGTCCAGGGCTACTGACTGGAAACACCATATATTTT
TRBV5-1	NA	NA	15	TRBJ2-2	CASSEGQSNTGELFF	TGCGCCAGCAGCGAAGGACAGTCGAACACCGGGGAGCTGTTTTTT
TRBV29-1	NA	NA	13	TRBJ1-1	CSVWARRNTEAFF	TGCAGCGTGTGGGCCAGAAGGAACACTGAAGCTTTCTTT
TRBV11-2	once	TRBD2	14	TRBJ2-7	CASSNLAGVSEQYF	TGTGCCAGCAGCAACCTAGCGGGAGTATCAGAGCAGTACTTC
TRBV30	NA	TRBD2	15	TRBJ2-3	CAWSWRGLSTDTQYF	TGTGCCTGGAGTTGGCGGGGACTAAGCACAGATACGCAGTATTTT
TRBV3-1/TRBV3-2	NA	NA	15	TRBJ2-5	CASSQVSLAVETQYF	TGTGCCAGCAGCCAAGTCTCTTTGGCGGTAGAGACCCAGTACTTC
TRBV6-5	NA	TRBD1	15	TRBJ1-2	CASSYLGTGSGGYTF	TGTGCCAGCAGTTACTTAGGGACAGGGTCTGGAGGCTACACCTTC
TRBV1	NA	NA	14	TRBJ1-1	CTSNRGGRGTEAFF	TGCACCAGCAACCGAGGGGGACGGGGCACTGAAGCTTTCTTT
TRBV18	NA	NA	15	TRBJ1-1	CASSPPARGNTEAFF	TGTGCCAGCTCACCACCGGCCAGGGGAAACACTGAAGCTTTCTTT
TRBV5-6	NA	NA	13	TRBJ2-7	CASSLVRFHEQYF	TGTGCCAGCAGCTTGGTCCGGTTTCACGAGCAGTACTTC
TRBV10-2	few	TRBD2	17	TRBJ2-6	CATVRTSGGTGANVLTF	TGCGCCACCGTACGGACTAGCGGGGGGACTGGGGCCAACGTCCTGACTTTC
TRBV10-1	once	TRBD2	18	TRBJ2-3	CASSELGGTSGRSDTQYF	TGCGCCAGCAGTGAGTTGGGTGGGACTAGCGGGAGGTCGGATACGCAGTATTTT
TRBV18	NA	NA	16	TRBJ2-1	CASSPRGTGAYNEQFF	TGTGCCAGCTCACCAAGAGGGACTGGAGCCTACAATGAGCAGTTCTTC
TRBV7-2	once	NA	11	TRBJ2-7	CASSSFYEQYF	TGTGCCAGCAGCTCTTTCTACGAGCAGTACTTC
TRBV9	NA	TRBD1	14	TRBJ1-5	CASSAGQNNQPQHF	TGTGCCAGCAGCGCGGGACAGAACAATCAGCCCCAGCATTTT
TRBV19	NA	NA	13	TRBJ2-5	CASSIRQRETQYF	TGTGCCAGTAGTATAAGACAGAGGGAGACCCAGTACTTC
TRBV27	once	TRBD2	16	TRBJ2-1	CASSLSRGLAISEQFF	TGTGCCAGCAGTTTATCCCGCGGACTAGCAATAAGTGAGCAGTTCTTC
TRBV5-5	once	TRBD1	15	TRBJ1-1	CASSIWTGGNTEAFF	TGTGCCAGCAGCATCTGGACAGGCGGGAACACTGAAGCTTTCTTT
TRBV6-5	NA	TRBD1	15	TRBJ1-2	CASSPVQGGNYGYTF	TGTGCCAGCAGCCCGGTGCAGGGGGGAAACTATGGCTACACCTTC
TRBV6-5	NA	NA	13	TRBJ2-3	CASRRARADTQYF	TGTGCCAGCAGGAGGGCTAGGGCAGATACGCAGTATTTT
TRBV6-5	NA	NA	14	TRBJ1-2	CASSQTGANYGYTF	TGTGCCAGCAGCCAGACAGGAGCAAACTATGGCTACACCTTC
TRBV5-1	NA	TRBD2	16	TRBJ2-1	CASSLGLAGFVNEQFF	TGCGCCAGCAGCTTGGGACTAGCGGGGTTTGTCAATGAGCAGTTCTTC
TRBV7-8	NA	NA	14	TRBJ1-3	CASSLQGYGNTIYF	TGTGCCAGCAGCTTACAGGGATATGGAAACACCATATATTTT
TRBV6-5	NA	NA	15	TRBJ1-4	CASGSAAGGNEKLFF	TGTGCCAGCGGTTCAGCCGCAGGAGGGAATGAAAAACTGTTTTTT
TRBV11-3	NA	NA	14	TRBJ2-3	CASSPADYTDTQYF	TGTGCCAGCAGCCCAGCGGATTACACAGATACGCAGTATTTT
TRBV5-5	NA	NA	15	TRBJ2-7	CASSLAYRDGYEQYF	TGTGCCAGCAGCTTGGCTTACAGGGATGGCTACGAGCAGTACTTC
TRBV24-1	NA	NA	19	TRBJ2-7	CATSESTRWGPPIYYEQYF	TGTGCCACCAGTGAGTCCACTAGGTGGGGTCCCCCCATCTACTACGAGCAGTACTTC
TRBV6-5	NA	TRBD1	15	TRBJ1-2	CASSSRDRSSYGYTF	TGTGCCAGCAGTTCTCGGGACAGGTCCTCTTATGGCTACACCTTC
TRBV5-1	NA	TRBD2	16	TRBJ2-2	CASSLLAGGNTGELFF	TGCGCCAGCAGCCTGCTAGCGGGAGGAAACACCGGGGAGCTGTTTTTT
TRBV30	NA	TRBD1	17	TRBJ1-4	CALRLRDRGGLREKLFF	TGTGCCCTTCGACTCCGGGACAGGGGGGGATTACGGGAAAAACTGTTTTTT
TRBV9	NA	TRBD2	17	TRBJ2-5	CASSAGTSGRIGETQYF	TGTGCCAGCAGCGCCGGGACTAGCGGGAGAATCGGAGAGACCCAGTACTTC
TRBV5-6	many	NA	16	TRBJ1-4	CASSLDDGRPPEKLFF	TGTGCCAGCAGCTTGGATGATGGCAGGCCCCCTGAAAAACTGTTTTTT
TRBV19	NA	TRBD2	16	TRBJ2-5	CASSMTSGATQETQYF	TGTGCCAGTAGTATGACTAGCGGGGCTACTCAAGAGACCCAGTACTTC
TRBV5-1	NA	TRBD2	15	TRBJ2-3	CASSSLSGGANTQYF	TGCGCCAGCAGCTCCCTTAGCGGGGGGGCAAATACGCAGTATTTT
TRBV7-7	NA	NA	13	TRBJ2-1	CASSPDISREQFF	TGTGCCAGCAGCCCGGACATATCCCGTGAGCAGTTCTTC
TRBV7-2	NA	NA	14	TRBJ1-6	CASSPRFVNSPLHF	TGTGCCAGCAGCCCGAGGTTTGTGAATTCACCCCTCCACTTT
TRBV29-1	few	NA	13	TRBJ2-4	CSALRGLGNIQYF	TGCAGCGCCCTGAGGGGGTTAGGAAACATTCAGTACTTC
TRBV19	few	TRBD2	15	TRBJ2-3	CASSRLGGRTDTQYF	TGTGCCAGTAGTAGGTTGGGGGGGAGGACAGATACGCAGTATTTT
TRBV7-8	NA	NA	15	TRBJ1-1	CASSLAKQENTEAFF	TGTGCCAGCAGCTTAGCCAAACAGGAGAACACTGAAGCTTTCTTT
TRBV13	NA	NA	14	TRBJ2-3	CASSSAGHTDTQYF	TGTGCCAGCAGCTCAGCGGGACACACAGATACGCAGTATTTT
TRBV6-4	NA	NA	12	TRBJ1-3	CASSVTVSSIYF	TGTGCCAGCAGTGTGACAGTCTCATCCATATATTTT
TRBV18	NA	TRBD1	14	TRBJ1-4	CASSRQGTNEKLFF	TGTGCCAGCTCAAGACAGGGAACTAATGAAAAACTGTTTTTT
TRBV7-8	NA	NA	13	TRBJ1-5	CASSSFRGQPQHF	TGTGCCAGCAGCTCGTTCCGGGGTCAGCCCCAGCATTTT
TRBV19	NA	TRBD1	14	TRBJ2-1	CATLDRGLRGEQFF	TGTGCCACCCTAGACAGGGGGTTGAGAGGTGAGCAGTTCTTC
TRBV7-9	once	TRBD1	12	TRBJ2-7	CASSLTGDEQYF	TGTGCCAGCAGCTTGACAGGGGACGAGCAGTACTTC
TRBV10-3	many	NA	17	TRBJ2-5	CAISDRGYTGVKETQYF	TGTGCCATCAGTGATAGGGGGTACACGGGCGTCAAAGAGACCCAGTACTTC
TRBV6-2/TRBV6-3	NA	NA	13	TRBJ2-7	CASSYSGTYEQYF	TGTGCCAGCAGTTACTCCGGGACCTACGAGCAGTACTTC
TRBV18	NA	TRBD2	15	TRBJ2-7	CASSDRGRQSYEQYF	TGTGCCAGCTCAGATCGCGGGAGACAGTCCTACGAGCAGTACTTC
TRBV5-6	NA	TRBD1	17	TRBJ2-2	CASSLLGQGALSGELFF	TGTGCCAGCAGCTTGCTGGGACAGGGGGCGCTTTCCGGGGAGCTGTTTTTT
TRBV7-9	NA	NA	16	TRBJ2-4	CASSSGWGPAKNIQYF	TGTGCCAGCAGCTCAGGGTGGGGGCCGGCCAAAAACATTCAGTACTTC
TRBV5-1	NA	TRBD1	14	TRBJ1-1	CASSLATGAAEAFF	TGCGCCAGCAGCTTGGCGACAGGGGCTGCTGAAGCTTTCTTT
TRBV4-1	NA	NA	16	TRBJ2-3	CASSGATTRSADTQYF	TGCGCCAGCAGCGGCGCCACGACTAGAAGCGCAGATACGCAGTATTTT
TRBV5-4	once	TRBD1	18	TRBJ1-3	CASSRGDRGFVAGNTIYF	TGTGCCAGCAGCAGGGGGGACAGGGGCTTCGTGGCTGGAAACACCATATATTTT
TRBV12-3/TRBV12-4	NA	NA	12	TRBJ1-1	CASRPRNTEAFF	TGTGCCAGCAGGCCTAGGAACACTGAAGCTTTCTTT
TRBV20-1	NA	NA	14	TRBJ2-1	CSASSGTRPNEQFF	TGCAGTGCTAGTTCCGGGACTCGGCCGAATGAGCAGTTCTTC